The entry below describes one T cell receptor beta chain. V lost 6 bases and J lost 5, with 16 bases in between. Germline CDR1 reads MDHEN; CDR2 reads SYDVKM. The CDR3 sequence is 14 residues long. The data originate from a study of blood T cell repertoires in COVID-19. Profiling relied on immunoSEQ multiplex PCR, and the TCRdb table lists in-frame clones only, not all of them. The table records around 340,000 clones, about four fifths of them present only once. This receptor was obtained from a man aged 25 to 40 with active or convalescent COVID-19. The sample was peripheral blood. The rearrangement links TRBV28 to TRBJ2-5, with D hard to call. As DNA, the CDR3 is TGTGCCAGCAGCTACGGGTCCCCCGGGGAGACCCAGTACTTC. This sequence encodes CASSYGSPGETQYF.